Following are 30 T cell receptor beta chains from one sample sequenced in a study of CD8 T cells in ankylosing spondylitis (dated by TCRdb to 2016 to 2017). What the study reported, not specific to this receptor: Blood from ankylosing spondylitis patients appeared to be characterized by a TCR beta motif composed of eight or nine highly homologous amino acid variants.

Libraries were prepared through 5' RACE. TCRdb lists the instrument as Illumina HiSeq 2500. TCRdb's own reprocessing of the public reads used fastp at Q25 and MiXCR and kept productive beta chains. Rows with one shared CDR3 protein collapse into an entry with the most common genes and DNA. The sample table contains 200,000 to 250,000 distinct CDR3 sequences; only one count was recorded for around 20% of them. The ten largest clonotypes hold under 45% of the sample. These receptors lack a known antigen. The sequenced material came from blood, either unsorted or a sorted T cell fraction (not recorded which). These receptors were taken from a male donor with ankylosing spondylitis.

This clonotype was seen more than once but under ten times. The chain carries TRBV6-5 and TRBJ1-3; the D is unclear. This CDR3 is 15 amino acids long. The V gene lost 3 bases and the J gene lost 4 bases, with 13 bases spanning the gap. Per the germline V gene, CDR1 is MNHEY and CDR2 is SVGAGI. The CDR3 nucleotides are TGTGCCAGCAGTTATTCTGGGGAAGCAGGAAACACCATATATTTT. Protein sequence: CASSYSGEAGNTIYF.

This chain's CDR3 is CASSLALFSGNTIYF. Here the CDR3 DNA reads TGCGCCAGCAGCTTGGCTCTCTTCTCTGGAAACACCATATATTTT. This chain links TRBV5-1 with TRBJ1-3, with unresolved D. This CDR3 has 15 residues. The V gene's germline CDR1 is SGHRS and CDR2 YFSETQ. Deletions cut 0 bases from V and 0 bases from J, with 7 bases between.

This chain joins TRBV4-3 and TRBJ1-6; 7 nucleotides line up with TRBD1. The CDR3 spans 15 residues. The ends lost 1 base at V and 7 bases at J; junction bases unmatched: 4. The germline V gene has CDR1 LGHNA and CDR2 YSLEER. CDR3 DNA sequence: TGCGCCAGCAGCCAAGGGACAGGAGACAATTCACCCCTCCACTTT. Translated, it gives CASSQGTGDNSPLHF.

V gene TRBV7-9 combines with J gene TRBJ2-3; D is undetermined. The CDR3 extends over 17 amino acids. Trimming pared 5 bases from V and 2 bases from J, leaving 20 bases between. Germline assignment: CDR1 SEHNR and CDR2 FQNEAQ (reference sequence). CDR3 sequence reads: CASSPPAGPDDTDTQYF. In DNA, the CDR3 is TGTGCCAGCAGCCCACCGGCCGGCCCCGACGACACAGATACGCAGTATTTT. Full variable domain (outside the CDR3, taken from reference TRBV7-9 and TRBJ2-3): DTGVSQNPRHKITKRGQNVTFRCDPISEHNRLYWYRQTLGQGPEFLTYFQNEAQLEKSRLLSDRFSAERPKGSFSTLEIQRTEQGDSAMYLCASSPPAGPDDTDTQYFGPGTRLTVL.

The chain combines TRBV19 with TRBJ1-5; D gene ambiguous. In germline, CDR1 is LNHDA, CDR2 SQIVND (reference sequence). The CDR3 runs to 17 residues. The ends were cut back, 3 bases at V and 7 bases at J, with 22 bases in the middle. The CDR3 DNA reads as TGTGCCAGTAGTATTTTGGAGACGACCCTTGGAGCGCAGCCCCAGCATTTT. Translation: CASSILETTLGAQPQHF. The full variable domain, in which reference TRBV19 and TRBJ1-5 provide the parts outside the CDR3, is DGGITQSPKYLFRKEGQNVTLSCEQNLNHDAMYWYRQDPGQGLRLIYYSQIVNDFQKGDIAEGYSVSREKKESFPLTVTSAQKNPTAFYLCASSILETTLGAQPQHFGDGTRLSIL.

CDR3 loop: CASGPRGDEKLFF. CDR3 DNA: TGTGCCAGCGGGCCCCGTGGTGATGAAAAACTGTTTTTT. The chain is built from TRBV6-1 and TRBJ1-4; the D is unclear. The CDR3 is 13 amino acids. Trimming took 8 bases from V and 6 from J, leaving 13 bases between them. CDR1 and CDR2 from the germline V gene are MNHNS and SASEGT.

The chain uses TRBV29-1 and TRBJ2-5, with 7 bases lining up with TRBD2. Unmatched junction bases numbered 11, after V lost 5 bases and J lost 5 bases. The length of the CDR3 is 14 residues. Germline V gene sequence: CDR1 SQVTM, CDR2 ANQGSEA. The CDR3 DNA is TGCAGCGTTACCTATCTTCAGGGAGGGGAGACCCAGTACTTC. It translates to CSVTYLQGGETQYF.

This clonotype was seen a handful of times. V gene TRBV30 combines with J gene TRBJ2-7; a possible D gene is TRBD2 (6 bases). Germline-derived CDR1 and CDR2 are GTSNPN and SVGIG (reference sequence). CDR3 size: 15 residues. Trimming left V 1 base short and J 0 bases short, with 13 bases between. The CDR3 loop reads CAWSGYLALSYEQYF. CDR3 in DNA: TGTGCCTGGAGTGGATATCTAGCGCTCTCCTACGAGCAGTACTTC.

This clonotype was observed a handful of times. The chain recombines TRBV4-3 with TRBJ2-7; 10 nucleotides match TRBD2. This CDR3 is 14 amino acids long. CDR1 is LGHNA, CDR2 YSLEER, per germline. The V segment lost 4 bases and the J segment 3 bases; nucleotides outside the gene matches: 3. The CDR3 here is CASSRTSGLYEQYF. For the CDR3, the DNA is TGCGCCAGCAGCCGGACTAGCGGACTCTACGAGCAGTACTTC.

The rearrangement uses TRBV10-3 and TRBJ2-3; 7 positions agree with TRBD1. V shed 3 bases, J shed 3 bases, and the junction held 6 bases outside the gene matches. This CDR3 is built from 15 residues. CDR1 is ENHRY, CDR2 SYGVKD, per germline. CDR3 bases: TGTGCCATCAGTGACACAGGGGATGGGACAGATACGCAGTATTTT. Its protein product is CAISDTGDGTDTQYF.

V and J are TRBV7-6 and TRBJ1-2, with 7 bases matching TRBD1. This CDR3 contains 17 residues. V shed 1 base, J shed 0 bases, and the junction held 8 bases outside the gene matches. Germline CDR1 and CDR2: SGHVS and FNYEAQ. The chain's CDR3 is CASSLEPTGSPNYGYTF. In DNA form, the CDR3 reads TGTGCCAGCAGCTTAGAGCCGACAGGGTCCCCTAACTATGGCTACACCTTC.

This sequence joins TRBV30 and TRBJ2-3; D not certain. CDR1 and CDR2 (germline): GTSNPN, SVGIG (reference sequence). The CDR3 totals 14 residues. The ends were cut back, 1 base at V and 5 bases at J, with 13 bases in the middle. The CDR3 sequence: CAWSGVDREDTQYF. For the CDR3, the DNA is TGTGCCTGGAGTGGGGTCGATAGGGAAGATACGCAGTATTTT.

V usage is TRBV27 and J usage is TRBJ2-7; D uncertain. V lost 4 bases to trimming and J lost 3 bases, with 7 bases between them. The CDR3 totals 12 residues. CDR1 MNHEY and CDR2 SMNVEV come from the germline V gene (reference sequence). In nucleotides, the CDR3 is TGTGCCAGCAGTTCGAACCACTACGAGCAGTACTTC. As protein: CASSSNHYEQYF.

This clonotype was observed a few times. As DNA, the CDR3 is TGTGCCAGCAGTTTCCTAGCGGGAGTTGGGGCAGATACGCAGTATTTT. Residues: CASSFLAGVGADTQYF. This chain connects TRBV27 to TRBJ2-3; 10 nucleotides match TRBD2. Germline assignment: CDR1 MNHEY and CDR2 SMNVEV (reference sequence). V lost 3 bases, J lost 4 bases, and 7 bases stayed unmatched. The CDR3 spans 16 residues.

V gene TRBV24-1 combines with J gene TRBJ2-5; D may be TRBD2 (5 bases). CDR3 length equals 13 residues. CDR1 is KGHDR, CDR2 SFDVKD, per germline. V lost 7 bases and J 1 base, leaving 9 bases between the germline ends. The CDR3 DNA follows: TGTGCCACCAGGGGAGCTTCCCAAGAGACCCAGTACTTC. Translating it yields CATRGASQETQYF.

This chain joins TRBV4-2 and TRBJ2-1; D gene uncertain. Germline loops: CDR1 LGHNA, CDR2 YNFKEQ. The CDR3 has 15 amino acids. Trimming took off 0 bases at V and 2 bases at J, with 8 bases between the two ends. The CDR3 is CASSQDLDAYNEQFF. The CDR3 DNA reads TGTGCCAGCAGCCAAGATCTTGACGCCTACAATGAGCAGTTCTTC.

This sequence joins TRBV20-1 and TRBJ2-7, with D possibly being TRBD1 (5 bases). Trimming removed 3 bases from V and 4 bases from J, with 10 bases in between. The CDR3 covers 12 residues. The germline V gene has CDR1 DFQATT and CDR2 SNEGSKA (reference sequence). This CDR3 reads CSARDMFYEQYF. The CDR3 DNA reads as TGCAGTGCTAGGGACATGTTTTACGAGCAGTACTTC.

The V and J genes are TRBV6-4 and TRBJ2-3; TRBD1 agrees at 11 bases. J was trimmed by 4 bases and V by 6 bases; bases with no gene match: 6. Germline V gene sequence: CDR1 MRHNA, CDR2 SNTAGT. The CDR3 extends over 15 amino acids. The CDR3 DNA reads TGTGCCAGCAGCCAGGGACAGGGGGTCGCAGATACGCAGTATTTT. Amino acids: CASSQGQGVADTQYF.

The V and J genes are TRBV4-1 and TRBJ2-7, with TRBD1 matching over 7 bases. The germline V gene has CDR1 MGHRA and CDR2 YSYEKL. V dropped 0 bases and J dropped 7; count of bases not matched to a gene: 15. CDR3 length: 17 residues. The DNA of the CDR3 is TGCGCCAGCAGCCAAGAGGTGCCGGGACAGACGGACTTGGAGCAGTACTTC. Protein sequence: CASSQEVPGQTDLEQYF.

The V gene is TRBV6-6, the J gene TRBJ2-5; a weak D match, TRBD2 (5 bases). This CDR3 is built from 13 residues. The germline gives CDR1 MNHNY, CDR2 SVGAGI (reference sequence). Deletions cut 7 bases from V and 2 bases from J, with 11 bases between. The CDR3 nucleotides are TGTGCCAGCACTAACGGGGTTCAAGAGACCCAGTACTTC. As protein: CASTNGVQETQYF.

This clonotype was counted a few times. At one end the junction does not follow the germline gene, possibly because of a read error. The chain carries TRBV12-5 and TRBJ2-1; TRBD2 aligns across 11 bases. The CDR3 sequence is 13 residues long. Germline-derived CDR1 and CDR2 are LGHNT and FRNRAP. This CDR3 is CASGTSGYNEQFF. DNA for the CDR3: TGTGCCAGTGGGACTAGCGGTTACAATGAGCAGTTCTTC.

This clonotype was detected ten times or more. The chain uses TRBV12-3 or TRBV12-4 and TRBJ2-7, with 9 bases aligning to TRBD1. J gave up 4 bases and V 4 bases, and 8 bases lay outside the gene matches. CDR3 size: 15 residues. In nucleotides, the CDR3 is TGTGCCAGCAGTTCCCCCGGGACAGGGTCATACGAGCAGTACTTC. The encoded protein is CASSSPGTGSYEQYF.

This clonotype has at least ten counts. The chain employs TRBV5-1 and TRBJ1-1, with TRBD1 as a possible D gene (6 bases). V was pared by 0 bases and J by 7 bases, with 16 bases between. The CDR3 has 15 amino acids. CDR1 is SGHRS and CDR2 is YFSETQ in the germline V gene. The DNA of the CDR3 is TGCGCCAGCAGCTTGGAGGGGGTAAAGGGAGATGAAGCTTTCTTT. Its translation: CASSLEGVKGDEAFF.

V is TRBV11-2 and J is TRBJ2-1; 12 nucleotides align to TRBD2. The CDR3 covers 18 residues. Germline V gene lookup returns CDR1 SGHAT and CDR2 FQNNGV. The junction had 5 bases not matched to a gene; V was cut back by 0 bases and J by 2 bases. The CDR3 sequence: CASSLDLTSGRTYNEQFF. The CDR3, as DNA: TGTGCCAGCAGCTTAGACCTAACTAGCGGGAGGACCTACAATGAGCAGTTCTTC.

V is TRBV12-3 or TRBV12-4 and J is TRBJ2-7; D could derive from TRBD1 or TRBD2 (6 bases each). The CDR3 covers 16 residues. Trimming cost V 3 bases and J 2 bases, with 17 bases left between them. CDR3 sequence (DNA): TGTGCCAGCAGTTTGGGGGGCGCTTTTGTAGCCTACGAGCAGTACTTC. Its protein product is CASSLGGAFVAYEQYF.

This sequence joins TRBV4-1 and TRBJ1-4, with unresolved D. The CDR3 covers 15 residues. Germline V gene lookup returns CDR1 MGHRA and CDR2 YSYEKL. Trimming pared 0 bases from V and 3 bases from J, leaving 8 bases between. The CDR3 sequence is CASSQDSLANEKLFF. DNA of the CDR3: TGCGCCAGCAGCCAAGACTCTCTCGCTAATGAAAAACTGTTTTTT.

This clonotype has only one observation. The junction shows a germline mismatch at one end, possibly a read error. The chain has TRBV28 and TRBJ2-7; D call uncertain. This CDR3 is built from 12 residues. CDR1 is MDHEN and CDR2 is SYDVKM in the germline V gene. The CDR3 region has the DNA TGTGCCAGCAAAAGTCCCCCCTACGAGCGGTACTTC. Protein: CASKSPPYERYF.

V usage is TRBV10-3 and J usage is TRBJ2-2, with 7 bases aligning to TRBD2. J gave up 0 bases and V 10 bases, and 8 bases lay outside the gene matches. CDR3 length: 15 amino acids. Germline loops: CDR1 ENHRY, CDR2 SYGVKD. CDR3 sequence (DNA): TGTGCCACCGGGGGGACGGGTTCGAACACCGGGGAGCTGTTTTTT. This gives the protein CATGGTGSNTGELFF.

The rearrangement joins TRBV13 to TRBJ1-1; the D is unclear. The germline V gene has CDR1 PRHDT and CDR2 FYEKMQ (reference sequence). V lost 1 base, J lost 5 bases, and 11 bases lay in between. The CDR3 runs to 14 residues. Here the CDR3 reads CASSLVRASTEAFF. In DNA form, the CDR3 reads TGTGCCAGCAGCTTAGTAAGGGCGTCGACTGAAGCTTTCTTT.

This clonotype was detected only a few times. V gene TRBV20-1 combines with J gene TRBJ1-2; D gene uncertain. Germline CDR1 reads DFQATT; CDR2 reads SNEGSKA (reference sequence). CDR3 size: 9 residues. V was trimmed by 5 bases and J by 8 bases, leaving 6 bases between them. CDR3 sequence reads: CSAHGGYTF. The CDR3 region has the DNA TGCAGTGCTCACGGGGGCTACACCTTC.